Listed below are T cell receptor beta chains from one sample, sequenced in a study of T cell clones after liver transplantation. Method: immunoSEQ multiplex PCR; TCRdb's copy keeps in-frame clones and lacks some. The repertoire holds some 20,000 clones, with around 75% as singletons. Sample: CD8+ T cells from blood, taken roughly 56 months after liver transplant. The receptors come from a human patient who received a liver transplant. T cells may partly derive from the graft donor. The CDR3 runs from the conserved cysteine through the conserved F or W. A D gene is named only where the DNA matches it firmly. A clone size is listed for some rows: how often the clone was seen (once, few, many), or a class if it is expanded.

13	.	TRBJ1-2	.	TRBV9	CASSDDGFYGYTF	TGTGCCAGCAGCGACGACGGTTTTTATGGCTACACCTTC
17	.	TRBJ1-1	.	TRBV5-6	CASSFTLRGPMNTEAFF	TGTGCCAGCAGCTTCACCCTCAGGGGCCCTATGAACACTGAAGCTTTCTTT
11	.	TRBJ2-2	.	TRBV2	CATKYTGELFF	TGTGCCACAAAATACACCGGGGAGCTGTTTTTT
14	.	TRBJ1-2	once	TRBV2	CASSLPSGYYGYTF	TGTGCCAGCAGCCTACCCTCAGGTTACTATGGCTACACCTTC
16	.	TRBJ1-1	once	TRBV7-8	CASSLAQRGQNTEAFF	TGTGCCAGCAGCTTAGCCCAAAGAGGACAAAACACTGAAGCTTTCTTT
14	TRBD2	TRBJ2-7	.	TRBV7-9	CASSRGGDSYEQYF	TGTGCCAGCAGCCGGGGGGGAGACTCCTACGAGCAGTACTTC
18	.	TRBJ2-6	.	TRBV11-1	CASSPWIQGGSGANVLTF	TGTGCCAGCAGCCCATGGATACAGGGCGGCTCTGGGGCCAACGTCCTGACTTTC
13	.	TRBJ1-2	.	TRBV7-9	CASSRSDAYGYTF	TGTGCCAGCAGCCGCTCAGACGCCTATGGCTACACCTTC
16	TRBD1	TRBJ2-2	.	TRBV2	CASSKKDRTNTGELFF	TGTGCCAGCAGTAAAAAGGACAGGACGAACACCGGGGAGCTGTTTTTT
14	TRBD1	TRBJ2-7	.	TRBV27	CASSPGGQWTGQYF	TGTGCCAGCTCCCCTGGGGGCCAATGGACAGGCCAGTACTTC
14	.	TRBJ2-7	.	TRBV7-6	CASSLGFQGPEQYF	TGTGCCAGCAGCTTGGGATTTCAGGGACCCGAGCAGTACTTC
16	.	TRBJ2-7	few	TRBV4-1	CASSQDFGTKAYEQYF	TGCGCCAGCAGCCAAGATTTTGGGACAAAAGCCTACGAGCAGTACTTC
12	.	TRBJ1-2	.	TRBV5-6	CASSLDEGGYTF	TGTGCCAGCAGCTTGGACGAGGGCGGCTACACCTTC
15	.	TRBJ2-7	.	TRBV5-5	CASSLARTATYEQYF	TGTGCCAGCAGCTTGGCGCGGACGGCTACCTACGAGCAGTACTTC
11	.	TRBJ2-1	.	TRBV2	CARQGYNEQFF	TGTGCCAGACAGGGCTACAATGAGCAGTTCTTC
14	.	TRBJ1-1	.	TRBV5-4	CASSLGGTNTEAFF	TGTGCCAGCAGCTTGGGGGGCACGAACACTGAAGCTTTCTTT
17	.	TRBJ1-4	.	TRBV27	CASSLLRGQGTNEKLFF	TGTGCCAGCAGCCTGCTGCGGGGGCAGGGAACTAATGAAAAACTGTTTTTT
14	.	TRBJ1-5	few	TRBV5-8	CASTGRGAVQPQHF	TGTGCCAGCACGGGTCGGGGGGCGGTTCAGCCCCAGCATTTT
15	TRBD1	TRBJ2-7	hyperexpanded	TRBV2	CASSDRQGVSYEQYF	TGTGCCAGCAGTGACAGACAGGGGGTCTCCTACGAGCAGTACTTC
15	TRBD2	TRBJ2-1	once	TRBV27	CASRRGGLSYNEQFF	TGTGCCAGCAGACGGGGGGGGCTATCCTACAATGAGCAGTTCTTC